This T cell receptor (beta chain) was sequenced in a study of T cell repertoires in cytomegalovirus infection. Study context: It was recently identified HLA-C-restricted and well-studied HLA-B-restricted CMV epitopes that the study used. It can be stated that public TCR beta signatures indicated CMV infection as well as a matching HLA type.

Germline trimming cut 0 bases from V and 2 bases from J; bases unmatched to any gene: 5. This CDR3 has 18 residues. This clonotype occurred a few times. Its antigen is as yet unknown. TCRdb independently ran MiXCR on the reads; one entry per CDR3 protein. This sample has under 150,000 distinct CDR3 sequences, with roughly 30% found just once. The sequences come from CD8+ T cells from cultured PBMCs, collected from culture after CMV antigen stimulation. The chain employs TRBV12-3 or TRBV12-4 and TRBJ2-1; TRBD1 aligns across 12 bases. The clonotype was recovered from a human donor in good health (CMV status not recorded). Some clones in this sample may be carry-over from other donors' samples. The CDR3 sequence: CASSLARGQGAPYNEQFF. The CDR3, as DNA: TGTGCCAGCAGTTTAGCGAGGGGACAGGGGGCGCCCTACAATGAGCAGTTCTTC.